The 23 T cell receptor beta chains listed next were all sequenced from one sample in a study of technical replicates of blood from a few donors. Profiling relied on immunoSEQ multiplex PCR, and the TCRdb table lists in-frame clones only, not all of them. The sample holds 75,000 to 80,000 clones; around 94% are singletons and the top ten take about 0.4%. Material: T cells isolated from PBMCs. The receptors stem from a human donor in good health.

The chain recombines TRBV28 with TRBJ1-5, with D uncertain. Trimming shortened V by 3 bases and J by 3 bases, and 6 bases separated the two germline ends. The CDR3 sequence is 13 residues long. The germline gives CDR1 MDHEN, CDR2 SYDVKM. This chain's CDR3 is CASSFGDNQPQHF. The CDR3 nucleotides read TGTGCCAGCAGTTTCGGAGACAATCAGCCCCAGCATTTT.

The chain employs TRBV9 and TRBJ2-5, with 11 bases aligning to TRBD1. The CDR3 contains 15 residues. J lost 5 bases, V lost 3 bases, and 6 bases had no gene match. Germline CDR1 reads SGDLS; CDR2 reads YYNGEE. The chain's CDR3 is CASSEDGQGAETQYF. The CDR3 nucleotides read TGTGCCAGCAGCGAAGACGGACAGGGGGCCGAGACCCAGTACTTC.

The CDR3 region has the DNA TGTGCCATCATGAAAGGACAGGGCGACGAGCAGTACTTC. This sequence encodes CAIMKGQGDEQYF. The rearrangement joins TRBV10-3 to TRBJ2-7; TRBD1 matches 8 bases. The CDR3 consists of 13 residues. The germline CDR1 and CDR2 sequences are ENHRY and SYGVKD. The trim removed 7 bases at V and 5 bases at J, leaving 7 bases unmatched.

The chain carries TRBV2 and TRBJ2-3; TRBD2 matches at 8 bases. The CDR3 contains 17 residues. Germline V gene lookup returns CDR1 SNHLY and CDR2 FYNNEI. The trim removed 4 bases at V and 0 bases at J, leaving 9 bases unmatched. Here the CDR3 reads CASSVELAGRSTDTQYF. CDR3 in DNA: TGTGCCAGCAGTGTCGAGCTAGCGGGTCGTAGCACAGATACGCAGTATTTT.

The V gene is TRBV15, the J gene TRBJ1-1; 7 bases align to TRBD1. V lost 1 base and J lost 8; bases outside the gene matches: 7. Germline V gene data show CDR1 as LNHNV and CDR2 as YYDKDF (reference sequence). The CDR3 runs to 14 residues. The CDR3 DNA follows: TGTGCCACCAGCAGAGGACAGGGCGCGAGGGAAGCTTTCTTT. Protein product: CATSRGQGAREAFF.

V usage is TRBV19 and J usage is TRBJ2-1; D possibly corresponds to TRBD1 (6 bases). CDR3 length equals 15 residues. V was pared by 5 bases and J by 0 bases, with 11 bases between. Per the germline V gene, CDR1 is LNHDA and CDR2 is SQIVND (reference sequence). The CDR3: CASSDTGSSYNEQFF. DNA for the CDR3: TGTGCCAGTAGTGATACAGGGAGCTCCTACAATGAGCAGTTCTTC.

V usage is TRBV10-3 and J usage is TRBJ1-2; 11 bases align to TRBD1. Germline CDR1 is ENHRY and CDR2 is SYGVKD. V was pared by 0 bases and J by 3 bases, with 6 bases of the junction left unmatched. The length of the CDR3 is 17 residues. For the CDR3, the DNA is TGTGCCATCAGTGAGTCATCGGACAGGGGGCGTCACTATGGCTACACCTTC. Translation: CAISESSDRGRHYGYTF.

The sample holds one count of this clone. V usage is TRBV10-1 and J usage is TRBJ2-7; tentatively, D is TRBD1 (7 bases). V shed 4 bases and J shed 4 bases, with 14 bases lying between them. The CDR3 totals 14 residues. CDR1 and CDR2 (germline): WNHNN, SYGVQD (reference sequence). DNA for the CDR3: TGCGCCAGCAGTGTACTAGCAGGGGGTTACGAGCAGTACTTC. Amino acid sequence: CASSVLAGGYEQYF.

The genes are TRBV15 and TRBJ2-4; 11 bases agree with TRBD1. The CDR3 runs 14 residues. Per the germline V gene, CDR1 is LNHNV and CDR2 is YYDKDF (reference sequence). Trimming cost V 6 bases and J 9 bases; bases outside gene matches: 7. CDR3 loop: CATSRDRGKVIQYF. The CDR3 coding sequence is TGTGCCACCAGTAGGGACAGGGGGAAGGTCATTCAGTACTTC.

The genes are TRBV29-1 and TRBJ1-1, with D perhaps TRBD1 (5 bases). The germline gives CDR1 SQVTM, CDR2 ANQGSEA. Trimming shortened V by 6 bases and J by 3 bases, and 14 bases separated the two germline ends. This CDR3 region has 13 residues. For the CDR3, the DNA is TGCAGCGTCGCCAGTGGGGGGGACACTGAAGCTTTCTTT. Protein product: CSVASGGDTEAFF.

The chain recombines TRBV27 with TRBJ1-2, with D possibly matching TRBD1 (6 bases). The germline V gene has CDR1 MNHEY and CDR2 SMNVEV (reference sequence). The CDR3 totals 13 residues. Trimming cost V 5 bases and J 9 bases, with 16 bases left between them. CDR3 DNA: TGTGCCAGCAGTCCCTCGGACAGCCTTCGCTACACCTTC. It encodes CASSPSDSLRYTF.

The chain couples TRBV5-1 to TRBJ1-1; 10 nucleotides match TRBD1. The germline V gene encodes CDR1 SGHRS and CDR2 YFSETQ. This CDR3 is built from 16 residues. The trim removed 4 bases at V and 6 bases at J, leaving 12 bases unmatched. CDR3 bases: TGCGCCAGCAGCCCCGACAGGGGGCGGCTTTGGGCTGAAGCTTTCTTT. It specifies CASSPDRGRLWAEAFF.

CDR3 sequence reads: CASSLTGERNEQFF. The CDR3 coding sequence is TGTGCCAGCTCACTAACAGGGGAGAGGAATGAGCAGTTCTTC. The J gene is TRBJ2-1, the V gene TRBV2; 7 bases are shared with TRBD1. V trimming: 8 bases; J trimming: 7 bases; junction bases outside the gene matches: 11. Germline CDR1 SNHLY, CDR2 FYNNEI. The CDR3 runs 14 residues.

J is TRBJ1-1 and V is TRBV7-3, with 7 nucleotides matching TRBD1. From germline, CDR1 is SGHTA and CDR2 FQGTGA. Trimming removed 2 bases from V and 2 bases from J; junction bases left unmatched: 5. The CDR3 runs to 15 residues. CDR3 nucleotides: TGTGCCAGCAGCTTATCCGGGACAGATAACACTGAAGCTTTCTTT. As protein: CASSLSGTDNTEAFF.

In this sample, this clone turned up once. The chain is built from TRBV19 and TRBJ1-1; 8 bases fit TRBD1. This CDR3 contains 13 residues. The germline CDR1 and CDR2 sequences are LNHDA and SQIVND (reference sequence). The V segment lost 6 bases and the J segment 4 bases; nucleotides outside the gene matches: 4. The CDR3 nucleotides are TGTGCCAGTAGGACAGGGGTCGGCACTGAAGCTTTCTTT. It is translated as CASRTGVGTEAFF.

The chain employs TRBV5-1 and TRBJ2-1; D is unclear. The CDR3 has 12 amino acids. CDR1 SGHRS and CDR2 YFSETQ come from the germline V gene. Trimming cost V 0 bases and J 8 bases, with 6 bases left between them. The CDR3 DNA is TGCGCCAGCAGCTTGGGCCAGGATGAGCAGTTCTTC. This translates into CASSLGQDEQFF. Based on the CDR3 plus reference TRBV5-1 and TRBJ2-1, the full variable domain is KAGVTQTPRYLIKTRGQQVTLSCSPISGHRSVSWYQQTPGQGLQFLFEYFSETQRNKGNFPGRFSGRQFSNSRSEMNVSTLELGDSALYLCASSLGQDEQFFGPGTRLTVL.

This clone was seen a handful of times. The chain employs TRBV11-2 and TRBJ1-1; D possibly corresponds to TRBD1 (6 bases). The CDR3 sequence is 14 residues long. V dropped 9 bases and J dropped 2 bases, with 16 bases sitting between them. Germline CDR1 and CDR2: SGHAT and FQNNGV. CDR3 sequence reads: CASNTWTANTEAFF. The CDR3 bases are TGTGCCAGTAATACGTGGACAGCCAACACTGAAGCTTTCTTT.

This clone has only one observation. The V and J genes are TRBV7-2 and TRBJ2-3; maybe TRBD2 (6 bases). Deletions cut 1 base from V and 0 bases from J, with 11 bases between. The CDR3 runs 16 residues. From germline, CDR1 is SGHTA and CDR2 FQGNSA. The CDR3 spells CASSLVGDSSTDTQYF. DNA for the CDR3: TGTGCCAGCAGCTTAGTTGGGGACTCAAGCACAGATACGCAGTATTTT.

DNA for the CDR3: TGCGCCAGCAGCTTGTGGGGCGACAATGAGCAGTTCTTC. As protein: CASSLWGDNEQFF. The V call is TRBV5-1, the J call TRBJ2-1; D is possibly TRBD1 (5 bases). Germline loops: CDR1 SGHRS, CDR2 YFSETQ. V was cut by 1 base and J by 5 bases, with 7 bases left in between. The CDR3 is made up of 13 amino acids.

J is TRBJ2-7 and V is TRBV7-2, with D hard to call. The V end lost 1 base, the J end lost 0 bases, and 10 bases lay between the germline ends. This CDR3 contains 15 residues. Germline CDR1 SGHTA, CDR2 FQGNSA. Here the CDR3 DNA reads TGTGCCAGCAGCTTAGAAGGCGGCTCCTCCTACGAGCAGTACTTC. This codes for CASSLEGGSSYEQYF.

The chain recombines TRBV9 with TRBJ2-5, with 10 positions matching TRBD1. V lost 3 bases, J lost 4 bases, and 9 bases stayed unmatched. This CDR3 region has 16 residues. Per the germline V gene, CDR1 is SGDLS and CDR2 is YYNGEE. In DNA, the CDR3 is TGTGCCAGCAGCGGACGACAGGGGGCCTTAATAGAGACCCAGTACTTC. It yields the protein CASSGRQGALIETQYF.

The chain employs TRBV10-1 and TRBJ2-7; 10 nucleotides agree with TRBD1. The ends lost 7 bases at V and 1 base at J; junction bases unmatched: 4. Germline loops: CDR1 WNHNN, CDR2 SYGVQD (reference sequence). CDR3 size: 14 residues. The CDR3: CASTDRGSSYEQYF. CDR3 sequence (DNA): TGCGCCAGCACGGACAGGGGGTCATCCTACGAGCAGTACTTC.

The rearrangement uses TRBV30 and TRBJ1-3; 10 positions agree with TRBD1. V trimming: 5 bases; J trimming: 1 base; junction bases outside the gene matches: 2. Germline CDR1 GTSNPN, CDR2 SVGIG (reference sequence). The CDR3 sequence is 14 residues long. The CDR3: CAWDRGRSGNTIYF. The CDR3 DNA sequence: TGTGCCTGGGACAGGGGGCGGTCTGGAAACACCATATATTTT.